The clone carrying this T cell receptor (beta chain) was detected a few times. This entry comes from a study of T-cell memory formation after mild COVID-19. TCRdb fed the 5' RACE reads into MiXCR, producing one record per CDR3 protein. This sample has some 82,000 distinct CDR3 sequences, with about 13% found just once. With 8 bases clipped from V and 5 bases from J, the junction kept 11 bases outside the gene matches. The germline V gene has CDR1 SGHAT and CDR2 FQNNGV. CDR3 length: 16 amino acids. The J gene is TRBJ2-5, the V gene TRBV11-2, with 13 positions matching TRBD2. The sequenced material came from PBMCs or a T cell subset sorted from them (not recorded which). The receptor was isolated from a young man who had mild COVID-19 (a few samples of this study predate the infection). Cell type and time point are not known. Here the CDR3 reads CASAGLAGVGGETQYF. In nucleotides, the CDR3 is TGTGCCAGCGCCGGACTAGCGGGGGTCGGAGGGGAGACCCAGTACTTC.